The 15 T cell receptor beta chains given below trace back to one sample, sequenced in a study of monozygotic twins with inflammatory bowel disease. TCRdb re-called the 5' RACE reads and catalogs CDR3 proteins one per entry, DNA excluded. The sample has 420,000 or so distinct CDR3 sequences. What was sequenced was blood. These TCRs come from a human donor with ulcerative colitis or Crohn's disease, or a healthy co-twin of an affected twin (not recorded which).

V usage is TRBV20-1 and J usage is TRBJ2-1; checking the TCRdb D call of TRBD2 is not possible without DNA. Germline CDR1 is DFQATT and CDR2 is SNEGSKA (reference sequence). This CDR3 is 13 amino acids long. The CDR3 spells CSARERGHPEQFF.

The chain couples TRBV9 to TRBJ2-5; the TRBD2 assignment by TCRdb is unverifiable without DNA. The CDR3 is 14 residues long. Germline CDR1 is SGDLS and CDR2 is YYNGEE. The CDR3 sequence: CASSIGGSAETQYF.

The CDR3 is CASTVRRQETQYF. The chain uses TRBV28 and TRBJ2-5. CDR1 and CDR2 from the germline V gene are MDHEN and SYDVKM. This CDR3 has 13 amino acids.

The chain employs TRBV3-1 and TRBJ2-3; as DNA is missing, the TRBD1 call by TCRdb cannot be tested. CDR3 length: 16 amino acids. Germline CDR1 and CDR2: LGHDT and YNNKEL (reference sequence). CDR3 region: CASSQDPAGTTDTQYF.

The chain has TRBV4-1 and TRBJ2-3. Germline V gene data show CDR1 as MGHRA and CDR2 as YSYEKL. The CDR3 totals 14 residues. The CDR3 here is CASSQALRTDTQYF.

The chain recombines TRBV20-1 with TRBJ1-2; checking the TCRdb D call of TRBD1 is not possible without DNA. CDR3 length: 12 residues. Looked up from germline, CDR1 is DFQATT and CDR2 is SNEGSKA (reference sequence). CDR3: CSASQGSYGYTF.

The V and J genes are TRBV30 and TRBJ2-3; TCRdb proposes TRBD2, but this gene call is untestable without DNA. The length of the CDR3 is 17 residues. CDR1 is GTSNPN, CDR2 SVGIG, per germline (reference sequence). CDR3 loop: CAWSVGRAIGGPDTQYF.

The chain is built from TRBV2 and TRBJ2-1; TCRdb names TRBD2, which stays unverified in the absence of DNA. CDR3 length: 15 residues. The V gene's germline CDR1 is SNHLY and CDR2 FYNNEI. CDR3 sequence reads: CASSELASGGAEQFF.

The chain links TRBV27 to TRBJ2-7; TCRdb reports TRBD1, a call that lacks DNA to check it against. The CDR3 length is 17 residues. Germline lookup yields CDR1 MNHEY and CDR2 SMNVEV (reference sequence). CDR3 sequence: CASSLRSDRASSYEQYF.

This chain joins TRBV6-2 or TRBV6-3 and TRBJ2-1; TCRdb lists TRBD1, though no DNA is available to test this call. The germline CDR1 and CDR2 sequences are MNHEY and SVGEGT. The CDR3 spans 16 residues. CDR3 in amino acids: CASSSLDRVAYNEQFF.

This sequence joins TRBV14 and TRBJ2-7. From germline, CDR1 is SGHDN and CDR2 FVKESK. The length of the CDR3 is 13 residues. The CDR3 loop is CASRRWGSYEQYF.

V usage is TRBV5-4 and J usage is TRBJ2-2; TCRdb selects TRBD1, and the lack of DNA leaves this call unchecked. The germline gives CDR1 SGHNT, CDR2 YYREEE (reference sequence). The CDR3 is 13 residues long. The CDR3 spells CASSVRQTGELFF.

The V call is TRBV15, the J call TRBJ1-2. Germline CDR1 is LNHNV and CDR2 is YYDKDF (reference sequence). The CDR3 covers 14 residues. CDR3 protein: CATSRDLANYGYTF.

The chain combines TRBV6-1 with TRBJ1-1; the D call from TCRdb, TRBD1, cannot be confirmed without DNA. The CDR3 has 14 amino acids. Germline V gives CDR1 MNHNS, CDR2 SASEGT. Here the CDR3 reads CASRPGTANTEAFF.

The chain is built from TRBV19 and TRBJ1-5. CDR3 size: 13 residues. The germline gives CDR1 LNHDA, CDR2 SQIVND (reference sequence). The CDR3 here is CASSIDTDQPQHF.